This T cell receptor beta chain came from a study of technical replicates of blood from a few donors (dated by TCRdb to the late 2010s). Preparation of the library involved the immunoSEQ multiplex PCR assay. The table comes from immuneACCESS by way of TCRdb, which keeps in-frame sequences with V and J called. Part of the clones is missing from these tables; in studies checked, under half for an unresolved V gene and the rest for unknown reasons. The sample table shows more than 90,000 clones, and under 97% are seen once. Roughly 0.22% of the sample is in the top ten clones. In regard to this clone: It lacks a known antigen. No qualities accompany the bases; no much larger clone lies one base away.

The sample taken for sequencing was T cells isolated from PBMCs. The clonotype comes from a human donor in good health.

The encoded CDR3 is CASRDRTGDRSSYEQYF. The DNA sequence follows: TGTGCCAGCAGGGATAGGACAGGGGACCGTTCCTCCTACGAGCAGTACTTC. Here the chain combines TRBV27 and TRBJ2-7; TRBD1 agrees with 9 junctional bases. Looking up the germline V gene (reference sequence) yields CDR1 MNHEY and CDR2 SMNVEV. Including the terminal cysteine and phenylalanine, the CDR3 comprises 17 residues. Only the CDR3 DNA stays, 51 bases, in frame from base 1. Clipping removes 6 bases from V and 0 bases from J, with 12 as the unmatched junction base count.